The 14 T cell receptor beta chains below come from one sample, sequenced in a study of T cell responses to AZD1222 COVID-19 vaccine. Some clones are missing from TCRdb's copy, which holds only in-frame ones; the method was immunoSEQ multiplex PCR. The profile shows about 75,000 clones, around 86% of them singletons. The source material was peripheral blood, sampled 28 days after the second AZD1222 dose. These receptors were obtained from an adult who received the AZD1222 COVID-19 vaccine.

The chain carries TRBV7-9 and TRBJ1-5; D perhaps matches TRBD1 (5 bases). Germline assignment: CDR1 SEHNR and CDR2 FQNEAQ (reference sequence). CDR3 size: 15 residues. Trimming shortened V by 5 bases and J by 2 bases, and 13 bases separated the two germline ends. The CDR3, as DNA: TGTGCCAGCAGCCGCGCGGGGGAGGGCAATCAGCCCCAGCATTTT. It is translated as CASSRAGEGNQPQHF.

DNA of the CDR3: TGTGCCAGCAGCCCCCTGCCTAATCAGCCCCAGCATTTT. It encodes CASSPLPNQPQHF. The chain employs TRBV2 and TRBJ1-5; D is unresolved. The V and J ends lost 6 bases and 4 bases respectively, with 10 bases between them. This CDR3 is built from 13 residues. The germline CDR1 and CDR2 sequences are SNHLY and FYNNEI.

This clone was seen more than once but under ten times. The CDR3 coding sequence is TGTGCCAGCAGCCAGGGTGGTAACAATGAGCAGTTCTTC. This encodes CASSQGGNNEQFF. V and J are TRBV16 and TRBJ2-1; D is ambiguous. V dropped 3 bases and J dropped 5 bases, with 8 bases sitting between them. CDR1 KGHSY and CDR2 FQNENV come from the germline V gene. The CDR3 contains 13 residues. Variable domain in full (rest from reference TRBV16 and TRBJ2-1): GEEVAQTPKHLVRGEGQKAKLYCAPIKGHSYVFWYQQVLKNEFKFLISFQNENVFDETGMPKERFSAKCLPNSPCSLEIQATKLEDSAVYFCASSQGGNNEQFFGPGTRLTVL.

This chain uses TRBV2 with TRBJ2-2; 12 bases are shared with TRBD2. From germline, CDR1 is SNHLY and CDR2 FYNNEI. V dropped 2 bases and J dropped 3; count of bases not matched to a gene: 1. The CDR3 has 16 residues. CDR3 bases: TGTGCCAGCAGTGAAACTAGCGGGGGGTACACCGGGGAGCTGTTTTTT. It yields the protein CASSETSGGYTGELFF. The full variable domain, in which reference TRBV2 and TRBJ2-2 provide the parts outside the CDR3, is EPEVTQTPSHQVTQMGQEVILRCVPISNHLYFYWYRQILGQKVEFLVSFYNNEISEKSEIFDDQFSVERPDGSNFTLKIRSTKLEDSAMYFCASSETSGGYTGELFFGEGSRLTVL.

In the case of this clone: The junction departs from the called germline gene at one end, perhaps through a read error. The chain links TRBV5-4 to TRBJ2-1; D is possibly TRBD1 or TRBD2 (5 bases each). There are 12 residues in the CDR3. From germline, CDR1 is SGHNT and CDR2 YYREEE (reference sequence). This CDR3 reads CASSLNYARDLF. The CDR3 DNA reads TGTGCCAGCAGCTTGAACTATGCCAGGGACCTCTTC.

The V gene is TRBV27, the J gene TRBJ1-2; possible D gene TRBD1, 5 bases. V gave up 3 bases and J gave up 4 bases, with 15 bases separating them. The germline V gene encodes CDR1 MNHEY and CDR2 SMNVEV (reference sequence). CDR3 size: 15 residues. This CDR3 reads CASSFRGAVGYGYTF. In DNA, the CDR3 is TGTGCCAGCAGTTTTCGAGGGGCAGTAGGCTATGGCTACACCTTC.

V usage is TRBV5-4 and J usage is TRBJ1-6; TRBD1 matches at 7 bases. The junction had 0 bases not matched to a gene; V was cut back by 0 bases and J by 9 bases. CDR1 is SGHNT and CDR2 is YYREEE in the germline V gene (reference sequence). The CDR3 length is 13 residues. The CDR3 sequence: CASSLGQGSPLHF. The CDR3 coding sequence is TGTGCCAGCAGCTTGGGACAGGGTTCACCCCTCCACTTT.

The chain uses TRBV28 and TRBJ2-2; the D is unclear. The germline V gene has CDR1 MDHEN and CDR2 SYDVKM. The CDR3 spans 13 residues. The ends were cut back, 7 bases at V and 6 bases at J, with 12 bases in the middle. DNA for the CDR3: TGTGCCAGCACGGCCACTTCCTCCGGGGAGCTGTTTTTT. Translation: CASTATSSGELFF.

This clone was seen only once. The germline gene is not matched at one end of the junction; a read error may be the cause. The chain carries TRBV4-1 and TRBJ1-2; TRBD1 is a possible D gene (6 bases). The CDR3 totals 15 residues. Germline-derived CDR1 and CDR2 are MGHRA and YSYEKL. Written as DNA, the CDR3 is TGCGCCAGCAGTCAAGCTGAGGACAGATTCTATGGCTACACCTTC. Protein sequence: CASSQAEDRFYGYTF.

This chain uses TRBV7-8 with TRBJ2-7; maybe TRBD2 (6 bases). V gave up 4 bases and J gave up 3 bases, with 16 bases separating them. This CDR3 region has 15 residues. Germline V gene lookup returns CDR1 SGHVS and CDR2 FQNEAQ. CDR3 bases: TGTGCCAGCAGCTATGCCGGGGCCGGGGGCTACGAGCAGTACTTC. Its translation: CASSYAGAGGYEQYF.

This clone came up a few times. The rearrangement uses TRBV6-6 and TRBJ1-1, with D unresolved. V was trimmed by 2 bases and J by 1 base, leaving 11 bases between them. The CDR3 runs to 15 residues. In germline, CDR1 is MNHNY, CDR2 SVGAGI (reference sequence). CDR3 nucleotide sequence: TGTGCCAGCAGTTACGCAAGACACCCGAACACTGAAGCTTTCTTT. Translated: CASSYARHPNTEAFF.

This chain links TRBV5-1 with TRBJ2-1; 11 positions agree with TRBD2. The length of the CDR3 is 18 residues. V dropped 0 bases and J dropped 2; count of bases not matched to a gene: 7. CDR1 is SGHRS, CDR2 YFSETQ, per germline. CDR3 protein: CASSLGLAGGRTYNEQFF. As DNA, the CDR3 is TGCGCCAGCAGCTTGGGATTAGCGGGGGGGCGAACCTACAATGAGCAGTTCTTC.

The chain uses TRBV4-2 and TRBJ2-5; D is undetermined. Per the germline V gene, CDR1 is LGHNA and CDR2 is YNFKEQ. Trimming cost V 0 bases and J 5 bases, with 10 bases left between them. This CDR3 is built from 14 residues. DNA of the CDR3: TGTGCCAGCAGCCAAGAATTTTCCGGGGAGACCCAGTACTTC. It specifies CASSQEFSGETQYF.

The chain links TRBV9 to TRBJ2-5, with 9 bases aligning to TRBD2. The V and J ends lost 4 bases and 1 base, in that order; junction bases with no gene match: 2. This CDR3 has 14 residues. Germline CDR1 and CDR2: SGDLS and YYNGEE. The DNA for the CDR3 is TGTGCCAGCAGCACGGGACTAGCCCAAGAGACCCAGTACTTC. Its protein product is CASSTGLAQETQYF.